This TCR beta chain was sequenced during a study of regulatory T cells in long-lasting Graves disease (dated by TCRdb to the early 2020s). Regarding the study in general: In the newly diagnosed Graves' disease group, patients had been taking antithyroid drugs for less than 3 months. Peripheral blood TCR sequencing and RNA sequencing compared persistent Graves' disease patients with newly diagnosed Graves' disease patients. The study took place in China and was registered as a clinical trial. A total of around 35 samples underwent TCR sequencing, from about 13 patients with persistent Graves' disease and approximately 20 patients with newly diagnosed Graves' disease.

The germline ends are 9 bases apart after V is trimmed by 0 bases and J by 1 base. The CDR3 sequence holds 15 residues, the cysteine and phenylalanine included. The only DNA kept is the CDR3, 45 bases in frame from the first base. The germline V gene supplies CDR1 LGHNA and CDR2 YNFKEQ. Libraries were built with multiplex PCR. Sequenced on an Illumina HiSeq 4000. iRepertoire HTBI primers and Arm-PCR amplification of CDR3 regions were used to construct TCR beta libraries. Gel purification was performed on PCR products prior to sequencing. Per the source publication's procedure: Gene usage analysis of CDR3 amino acid clonotypes used the approximately 62 TRBV and some 13 TRBJ segments found across samples. COPE and FqMerger were used to merge filtered high-quality paired reads into contigs. BLAST was used to align contigs to IMGT TRBV, TRBD and TRBJ reference genes, and CDR3 was defined according to IMGT. Any clonotype with a frequency above 0.1% was counted as a highly expanded clone. Repertoire diversity was measured by Shannon entropy, and V-J evenness by the Gini coefficient. A clonotype was considered public if more than one individual shared it. The public reads were quality trimmed at Q25 with fastp and then assembled into clones with MiXCR by TCRdb, keeping productive beta chains. Rows matching on CDR3 protein sequence are summarized as one entry with the most common DNA and genes. Here the V and J calls rest on TCRdb's processing, not on the authors' analysis. Within this sample are more than 300,000 distinct CDR3 sequences, with over 9.5% of them counted one time only. 18% of the sample is taken by the ten largest.

This clonotype was picked up many times. This clone's antigen is unknown. No base-level quality is on record; no much larger clone is a single base apart. On the study overall, not on this receptor specifically: The authors acknowledged the small sample size as a limitation that may reduce accuracy. Only the TCR beta chain was sequenced and analyzed. A larger number of public clonotypes was shared among persistent patients (2,741) than among newly diagnosed patients (approximately 930). Lower TCR Shannon entropy and fewer highly expanded clones were observed in persistent Graves' disease patients than in newly diagnosed patients, which suggested clonal expansion. Persistent disease showed preferential use of TRBV28, TRBJ1-2 and TRBJ2-5, whereas newly diagnosed disease favored TRBV20-1 and TRBJ2-1. The study examined only peripheral blood because the primary lesion, thyroid tissue, could not be accessed.

The time point label of this sample denotes: newly diagnosed GD, antithyroid drugs for less than 3 months. RNA was extracted from PBMCs in TRIzol for both TCR sequencing and RNA sequencing. The diagnosis of Graves' disease followed American Thyroid Association guidelines. The patients came from an endocrinology department in Xi'an, China. Each patient gave approximately 8.8 milliliters of peripheral blood, collected in an EDTA anticoagulant tube. Ficoll Paque Plus density gradient separation was used to isolate PBMCs, and no additional T cell sorting was done. RNA quality was checked with an Agilent 2100 Bioanalyzer and agarose gel, and concentration with a NanoDrop 2000. These data are also associated with another study on T cells in Graves' hyperthyroidism and ophthalmopathy. The second study's authors report: A patient counted as having stable Graves' hyperthyroidism if no progression to ophthalmopathy occurred over 18 months of follow-up. The hyperthyroidism patients were between 18 and 65 years old and newly diagnosed, with a disease duration of less than 2 months. Exclusion was applied to patients with uncontrolled infections, other autoimmune diseases, pregnancy or lactation. Diagnoses were established on the basis of clinical symptoms, serum thyroxine and TRAb, thyroid ultrasound, and orbital computed tomography. A first-round RT-PCR of the TCR CDR3 used the HTBI primer set with the Qiagen OneStep RT-PCR kit. Most expanded thyroid clonotypes (frequency above 0.001) were also detected in blood, suggesting blood repertoires may reflect thyroid immune responses. Ophthalmopathy was separated from stable hyperthyroidism by a 13 V-J signature model, with about 88% sensitivity and approximately 81% specificity obtained in cross-validation and 80%/75% obtained in testing. In validation, the model predicted progression to ophthalmopathy with approximately 71% sensitivity and over 72% specificity, a median of approximately 6.5 months before onset. To identify distinguishing TCR V-J signatures, a discovery cohort of 90 to 100 patients was used, comprising 43 with Graves' ophthalmopathy and 55 to 65 with stable Graves' hyperthyroidism. Prospective prediction of ophthalmopathy was tested in an independent validation cohort consisting of 18 to 20 hyperthyroidism patients and more than 15 patients who later progressed to ophthalmopathy. For training and testing, the 95 to 100 patients in the discovery cohort were randomly divided in a 7:3 ratio. In addition, the study compared T-cell repertoires in thyroid tissue and in blood from six Graves' hyperthyroidism patients. After sampling, hyperthyroidism patients received methimazole starting at 30 mg daily, and ophthalmopathy patients received high-dose intravenous methylprednisolone. Libraries were constructed in a second round of multiplex PCR, after which size selection and purification were carried out. Paired-end sequencing of the libraries was performed with 100 bp reads on an Illumina HiSeq2000. Raw data were processed with SOAPnuke, discarding reads with adapters, uncalled bases, mean Phred below 15, or no exact constant-primer or identifier match. COPE v1.2.5 was used to merge the high-quality paired reads, and each unique nucleotide sequence was defined as a clonotype. MiTCR v1.1 was used to align clonotypes to the IMGT TRBV, TRBD and TRBJ reference segments. Analysis was restricted to V-J combinations with a frequency above 0.0001, which covered roughly 99% of repertoires. A TCS score was defined as the ratio between F50 (clonal expansion) and ExV (chaos), using BLOSUM62-based TCRdist between CDR3 peptides within each V-J. Welch's t-statistics and random forest reduced around 510 V-J features to roughly 13, which were used in a naive Bayes classifier (R e1071). No statistical method was used to set the sample size in advance, and investigators knew the group allocation. According to the paper, TCR Vbeta CDR3 sequencing was carried out on some 130 peripheral blood samples, which came from approximately 43 ophthalmopathy, around 74 hyperthyroidism and approximately 17 progressor patients.

The receptor chain draws on TRBV4-2 and TRBJ1-1; confidence is insufficient to name the D gene. The sequence was collected from a woman aged 18 to 35 with Graves disease. Donor details come from another sample of the same person, matched by shared clones. The specimen was peripheral blood mononuclear cells (PBMCs), collected at new diagnosis, from a patient treated with antithyroid drugs. This receptor has the CDR3 CASSQDESTNTEAFF. The nucleotide sequence is TGTGCCAGCAGCCAAGATGAGTCTACGAACACTGAAGCTTTCTTT.